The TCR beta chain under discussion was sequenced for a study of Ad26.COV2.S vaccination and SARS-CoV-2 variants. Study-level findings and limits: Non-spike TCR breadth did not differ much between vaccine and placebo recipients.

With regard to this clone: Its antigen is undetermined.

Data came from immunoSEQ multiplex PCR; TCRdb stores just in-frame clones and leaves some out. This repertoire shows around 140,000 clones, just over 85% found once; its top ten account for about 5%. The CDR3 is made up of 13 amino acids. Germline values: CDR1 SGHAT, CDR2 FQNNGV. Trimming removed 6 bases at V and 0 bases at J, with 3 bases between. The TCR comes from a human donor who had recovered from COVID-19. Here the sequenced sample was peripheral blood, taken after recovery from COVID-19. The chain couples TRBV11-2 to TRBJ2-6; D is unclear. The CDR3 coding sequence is TGTGCCAGCAGTGGCTCTGGGGCCAACGTCCTGACTTTC. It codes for CASSGSGANVLTF.